This TCR beta chain was identified in a study of T-cell reconstitution after alpha-beta-depleted transplantation in children (dated by TCRdb to about 2016). Describing the broader study: The study quantitatively tracked T-cell immune reconstitution after TCRalphabeta/CD19-depleted allogeneic hematopoietic cell transplantation in children using TCR repertoire profiling.

The receptor library was made with PCR. The data were produced on an Illumina HiSeq 2500. TCR libraries were prepared with molecular barcoding, using unique molecular identifiers to normalize TCRbeta repertoire quantification. TCRdb redid the processing of the public reads, applying fastp at Q25 and MiXCR, and retained in-frame beta chains. Rows matching on CDR3 protein sequence are summarized as one entry with the most common DNA and genes. The sample contains approximately 130,000 distinct CDR3 sequences, about 9.9% of them found a single time. About 25% of the sample is in the top ten clones. This clonotype came up a few times. It lacks a known antigen. Base quality data are lacking; no much larger clone is found one base away. The treatment or condition label here, explained by the study, means: allogeneic hematopoietic cell transplantation with graft depleted of TCRalphabeta T cells and CD19 B cells. The children who served as transplant recipients had been given grafts of TCRalphabeta/CD19-depleted allogeneic hematopoietic cells.

The paper as a whole reports these results and caveats: The apparently early alphabetaT-cell count recovery about two months after transplant was reportedly dependent on only several hundred rapidly expanded clones derived from non-depleted graft cells. Over subsequent months, a decline in hyperexpanded clone frequencies was noted, and after one year, T-cell counts and TCRbeta diversity were mostly ascribed to newly produced T cells. In some patients, the high TCRbeta diversity seen at day 60 was put down to recipient T cells and intrathymic progenitors that had survived conditioning.

Trimmed from V: 8 bases; trimmed from J: 6 bases; junction bases lacking a gene match: 10. The CDR3 runs 13 amino acids, cysteine and phenylalanine included. The entry retains the CDR3 DNA only, 39 bases that are in frame from base 1. This clonotype originated in a girl less than two years old who had a stem cell transplant for combined immunodeficiency, so the T cells may come from the graft donor. Here the chain combines TRBV12-3 or TRBV12-4 and TRBJ2-7; a stretch of 7 junction bases matches TRBD1. The sample was PBMCs, mostly from graft donor cells, taken 180 days after TCRalphabeta/CD19-depleted stem cell transplant. The DNA sequence is TGTGCCAGCGGCACAGACAGGGAGCGCGAGCAGTACTTC. Its protein is CASGTDREREQYF.